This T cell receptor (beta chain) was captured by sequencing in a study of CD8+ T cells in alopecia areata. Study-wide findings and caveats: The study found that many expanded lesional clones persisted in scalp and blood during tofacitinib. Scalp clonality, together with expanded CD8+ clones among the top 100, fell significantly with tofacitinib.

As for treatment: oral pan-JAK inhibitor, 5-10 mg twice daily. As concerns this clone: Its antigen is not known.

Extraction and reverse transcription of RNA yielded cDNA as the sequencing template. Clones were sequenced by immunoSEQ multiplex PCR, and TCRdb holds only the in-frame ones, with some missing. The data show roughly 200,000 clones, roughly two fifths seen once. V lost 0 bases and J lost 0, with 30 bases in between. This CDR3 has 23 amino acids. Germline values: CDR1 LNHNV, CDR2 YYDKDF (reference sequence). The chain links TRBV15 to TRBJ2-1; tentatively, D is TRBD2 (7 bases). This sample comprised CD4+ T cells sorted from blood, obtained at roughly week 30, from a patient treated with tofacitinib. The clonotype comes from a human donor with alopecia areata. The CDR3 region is CATSRDRAGVTAPGQSSYNEQFF. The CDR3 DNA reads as TGTGCCACCAGCAGAGATCGGGCGGGAGTGACCGCCCCGGGACAAAGCTCCTACAATGAGCAGTTCTTC.